The rows below give T cell receptor beta chains drawn from one sample of a study of patients and donors after allogeneic stem cell transplantation. Using its own MiXCR run on the RT-PCR reads, TCRdb lists one record per CDR3 protein. This sample has roughly 940,000 distinct CDR3 sequences, with more than 15% found just once. The sequencing sample was made of blood, either unsorted or a sorted T cell fraction (not recorded which). The receptors shown here come from a human donor who was either an allogeneic HSCT recipient or a stem cell or donor lymphocyte infusion donor (not recorded which). It is not recorded whose cells these are; they may come from a transplant donor. The CDR3 runs from the conserved cysteine through the conserved F or W. D genes are given only for firm matches. The size of a clone is reported for some rows only, either as once, few or many, or as a class for expanded clones.

V gene	clone size	J gene	D gene	CDR3 protein	CDR3 DNA
TRBV7-2	.	TRBJ2-7	.	CASSLGRLTSYEQYF	TGTGCCAGCAGCTTAGGACGTCTCACCTCCTACGAGCAGTACTTC
TRBV4-2	.	TRBJ1-2	TRBD1	CASSQRPRGLAYGYTF	TGTGCCAGCAGCCAAAGGCCCAGGGGGCTAGCCTATGGCTACACCTTC
TRBV5-1	few	TRBJ2-3	TRBD2	CASSLDSGGAWQYF	TGCGCCAGCAGCTTGGATAGCGGGGGGGCCTGGCAGTATTTT
TRBV29-1	few	TRBJ2-3	TRBD1	CSVVIGQGANTQYF	TGCAGCGTTGTCATCGGACAGGGGGCTAATACGCAGTATTTT
TRBV10-3	few	TRBJ1-6	.	CAISGSGDNSPLHF	TGTGCCATCAGTGGATCAGGGGACAATTCACCCCTCCACTTT
TRBV12-5	.	TRBJ2-1	TRBD2	CASGTGLGWISYNEQFF	TGTGCTAGTGGTACCGGACTAGGGTGGATCTCCTACAATGAGCAGTTCTTC
TRBV20-1	.	TRBJ1-3	TRBD1	CSAKYRGSGNTIYF	TGCAGTGCCAAATACAGGGGGTCTGGAAACACCATATATTTT
TRBV12-3/TRBV12-4	few	TRBJ1-2	TRBD1	CASSPGTGGSLGYTF	TGTGCCAGCAGCCCCGGGACAGGGGGCTCCTTGGGCTACACCTTC
TRBV6-1	.	TRBJ2-7	.	CASRAPPQGESKYEQNF	TGTGCCAGCAGGGCCCCCCCACAAGGGGAGTCCAAATACGAGCAGAACTTC
TRBV2	few	TRBJ2-2	.	CASSDIAGASTGELFF	TGTGCCAGCAGTGACATCGCGGGGGCCTCCACCGGGGAGCTGTTTTTT
TRBV5-1	.	TRBJ1-5	.	CASSLEVGSQPQHF	TGCGCCAGCAGCTTGGAGGTGGGGAGCCAGCCCCAGCATTTT
TRBV20-1	few	TRBJ1-5	.	CSARAPGPLQPQHF	TGCAGTGCTAGAGCTCCAGGTCCCTTACAGCCCCAGCATTTT
TRBV5-1	.	TRBJ2-2	.	CASSLVSSTGLGELFF	TGCGCCAGCAGCTTGGTGTCCTCGACCGGGCTCGGGGAGCTGTTTTTT
TRBV9	.	TRBJ1-1	TRBD1	CASSAAGQGHAEAFF	TGTGCCAGCAGCGCGGCCGGACAGGGTCACGCTGAAGCTTTCTTT
TRBV25-1	few	TRBJ2-1	.	CASSEWDPWLAEQFF	TGTGCCAGCAGTGAATGGGACCCCTGGTTGGCGGAGCAGTTCTTC
TRBV5-1	few	TRBJ2-3	TRBD2	CASSLGRGLAQNLRTDTQYF	TGCGCCAGCAGCTTAGGGCGGGGACTAGCGCAGAACCTCCGCACAGATACGCAGTATTTT
TRBV7-6	.	TRBJ1-4	.	CASSLARIGEKLFF	TGTGCCAGCAGCTTAGCGCGAATCGGGGAAAAACTGTTTTTT
TRBV6-2/TRBV6-3	.	TRBJ2-2	TRBD1	CASSYSQTGFGSRTGELFF	TGTGCCAGCAGTTACTCCCAGACAGGGTTCGGTTCGCGCACCGGGGAGCTGTTTTTT
TRBV20-1	.	TRBJ2-1	.	CSAREGRLRYNEQFF	TGCAGTGCTAGAGAAGGCCGCTTAAGATACAATGAGCAGTTCTTC
TRBV6-5	few	TRBJ2-7	.	CASSYGNGPSYEQYF	TGTGCCAGCAGTTACGGTAACGGCCCCTCCTACGAGCAGTACTTC
TRBV28	.	TRBJ1-5	.	CASSHHAPQHF	TGTGCCAGCAGCCACCACGCGCCCCAGCATTTT
TRBV4-3	.	TRBJ2-7	.	CASSQSLGNSYEQYF	TGCGCCAGCAGCCAAAGTCTGGGGAACTCCTACGAGCAGTACTTC
TRBV5-1	.	TRBJ1-1	.	CASSLGTVYSSNTEAFF	TGCGCCAGCAGCTTGGGGACAGTCTATTCCTCGAACACTGAAGCTTTCTTT
TRBV6-6	.	TRBJ1-1	.	CASSHVNTEAFF	TGTGCCAGCAGCCACGTGAACACTGAAGCTTTCTTT
TRBV7-2	many	TRBJ2-2	.	CASSLLTTNTGELFF	TGTGCCAGCAGCTTATTGACTACGAACACCGGGGAGCTGTTTTTT
TRBV6-1	.	TRBJ2-7	TRBD1	CASSRGQGGEQYF	TGTGCCAGCAGTAGGGGACAGGGTGGCGAGCAGTACTTC
TRBV27	.	TRBJ1-2	TRBD1	CASGPGQDYGYTF	TGTGCCAGCGGACCGGGACAGGATTATGGCTACACCTTC
TRBV27	few	TRBJ1-1	.	CASSLLGIRLKDTEAFF	TGTGCCAGCAGTTTGTTGGGGATAAGGTTGAAGGACACTGAAGCTTTCTTT
TRBV5-1	few	TRBJ2-1	TRBD1	CASSLDRGPNEQFF	TGCGCCAGCAGCTTGGACAGGGGCCCCAATGAGCAGTTCTTC
TRBV5-1	many	TRBJ2-7	.	CASSSGQGGSYEQYF	TGCGCCAGCAGCTCCGGACAGGGAGGGTCCTACGAGCAGTACTTC
TRBV12-3/TRBV12-4	many	TRBJ2-7	.	CASSSMADSLGEQYF	TGTGCCAGCAGCTCAATGGCGGACAGCCTTGGGGAGCAGTACTTC
TRBV12-3/TRBV12-4	.	TRBJ2-3	.	CASSLFNGDTQYF	TGTGCCAGCAGTTTGTTCAACGGAGATACGCAGTATTTT
TRBV6-2/TRBV6-3	.	TRBJ2-3	TRBD2	CASSYSTSGGAFPDTQYF	TGTGCCAGCAGTTACTCGACCTCCGGGGGGGCTTTCCCAGATACGCAGTATTTT
TRBV3-1	few	TRBJ1-1	.	CASSLGTWSTEAFF	TGTGCCAGCAGCCTTGGGACCTGGAGCACTGAAGCTTTCTTT
TRBV2	.	TRBJ1-4	.	CASSETGQATNEKLFF	TGTGCCAGCAGTGAAACCGGACAAGCAACTAATGAAAAACTGTTTTTT
TRBV11-1	.	TRBJ1-3	.	CASSTRGLTGNTIYF	TGTGCCAGCAGCACTCGGGGGCTAACTGGAAACACCATATATTTT
TRBV11-2	.	TRBJ1-5	.	CASSPRGRAPREPQHF	TGTGCCAGCAGCCCCCGCGGCCGGGCCCCAAGGGAGCCCCAGCATTTT
TRBV20-1	.	TRBJ1-1	.	CSARDRRGGLEAFF	TGCAGTGCTAGAGATCGGAGGGGAGGGCTTGAAGCTTTCTTT
TRBV12-3/TRBV12-4	few	TRBJ1-2	.	CASSSSGTAYGYTF	TGTGCCAGCAGTTCTTCCGGGACCGCTTATGGCTACACCTTC
TRBV5-1	many	TRBJ1-1	.	CASSTSGMNTEAFF	TGCGCCAGCAGCACGAGTGGGATGAACACTGAAGCTTTCTTT
TRBV30	.	TRBJ1-4	.	CAWTPDGHEKLFF	TGTGCCTGGACCCCGGACGGTCATGAAAAACTGTTTTTT
TRBV4-2	.	TRBJ2-7	.	CASSPIPPGNEQYF	TGTGCCAGCAGCCCCATCCCCCCAGGGAACGAGCAGTACTTC
TRBV24-1	few	TRBJ2-5	TRBD1	CATRGTGLETQYF	TGTGCCACCAGGGGGACAGGGCTGGAGACCCAGTACTTC